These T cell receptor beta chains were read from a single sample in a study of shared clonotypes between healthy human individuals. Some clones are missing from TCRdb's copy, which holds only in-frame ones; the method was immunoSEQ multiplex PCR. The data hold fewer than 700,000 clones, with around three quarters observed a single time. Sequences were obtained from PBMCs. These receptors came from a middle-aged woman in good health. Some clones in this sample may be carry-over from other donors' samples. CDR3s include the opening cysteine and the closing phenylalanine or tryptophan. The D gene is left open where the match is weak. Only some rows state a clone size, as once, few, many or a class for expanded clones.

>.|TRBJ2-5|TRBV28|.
TGTGCCAGCAGGATCCCCGGGAGTAGACAAGAGACCCAGTACTTC
CASRIPGSRQETQYF
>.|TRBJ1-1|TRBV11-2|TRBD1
TGTGCCAGCAGCATTACCGGGACAGGGACCACTGAAGCTTTCTTT
CASSITGTGTTEAFF
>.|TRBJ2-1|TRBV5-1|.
TGCGCCAGCAGCTTGGGTTTTCTAGATTTTGTTGATGAGCAGTTCTTC
CASSLGFLDFVDEQFF
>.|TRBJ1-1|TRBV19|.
TGTGCCAGTAGTACGGACGGGAACACTGAAGCTTTCTTT
CASSTDGNTEAFF
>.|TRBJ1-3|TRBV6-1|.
TGTGCCAGCAGTGAAGGTCACGCCTTGGGGGCCACCATATATTTT
CASSEGHALGATIYF
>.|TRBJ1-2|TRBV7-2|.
TGTGCCAGCAGCTTAGTGGCCGCCATTCCTAACTATGGCTACACCTTC
CASSLVAAIPNYGYTF
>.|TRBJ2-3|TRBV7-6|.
TGTGCCAGCAGTTCCGGGACTTCCAGGGATACGCAGTATTTT
CASSSGTSRDTQYF
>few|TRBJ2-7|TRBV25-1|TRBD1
TGTGCCAGCAGTGACCTGCCCCCGGGACAGGGTTTGCCCTACGAGCAGTACTTC
CASSDLPPGQGLPYEQYF
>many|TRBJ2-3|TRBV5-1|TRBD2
TGCGCCAGCAGCTTGGGACTAGCGGGAGGGCCGGATACGCAGTATTTT
CASSLGLAGGPDTQYF
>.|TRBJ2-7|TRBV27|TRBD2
TGTGCCAGCAGTTTGGCGGGAGGGCCGCTTTACGAGCAGTACTTC
CASSLAGGPLYEQYF
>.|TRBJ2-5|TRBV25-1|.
TGTGCCAGCAGTGAACTTGGAGGTGGCCCGACCCAGTACTTC
CASSELGGGPTQYF
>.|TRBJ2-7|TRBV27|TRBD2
TGTGCCAGCAGTTTATCGCAGACCAGCGGGAGAGGCGAGCAGTACTTC
CASSLSQTSGRGEQYF
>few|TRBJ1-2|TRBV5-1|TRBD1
TGCGCCAGCAGCTCCCCGGGACAGTCCTATGGCTACACCTTC
CASSSPGQSYGYTF
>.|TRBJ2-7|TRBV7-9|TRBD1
TGTGCCAGCAGCCATGGACAGGGGTGGTACGAGCAGTACTTC
CASSHGQGWYEQYF
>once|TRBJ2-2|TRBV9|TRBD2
TGTGCCAGCAGCGTAATGCTAGCGGGAGTTACCGGGGAGCTGTTTTTT
CASSVMLAGVTGELFF
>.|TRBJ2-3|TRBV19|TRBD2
TGTGCCAGTAGTATCCAACTAGCGGGAGCTCAAGATACGCAGTATTTT
CASSIQLAGAQDTQYF
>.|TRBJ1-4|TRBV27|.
TGTGCCAGCAGTTTGGCTTTTGCAACTAATGAAAAACTGTTTTTT
CASSLAFATNEKLFF
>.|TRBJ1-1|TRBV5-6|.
TGTGCCAGCAGCCTGTCCGTGAACACTGAAGCTTTCTTT
CASSLSVNTEAFF
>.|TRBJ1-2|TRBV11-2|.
TGTGCCAGCAGCTTAGAACAGGTCGGTGGCTACACCTTC
CASSLEQVGGYTF
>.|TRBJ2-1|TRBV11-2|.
TGTGCCAGCTCCCCGGAATTGGCCTACAATGAGCAGTTCTTC
CASSPELAYNEQFF
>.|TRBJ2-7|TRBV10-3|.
TGTGCCATCAGTCAGGGGGGTGAGCAGTACTTC
CAISQGGEQYF
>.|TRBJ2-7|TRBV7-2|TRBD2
TGTGCCAGCAGCTCGGGACTAGCGGGGGGCGAGCAGTACTTC
CASSSGLAGGEQYF
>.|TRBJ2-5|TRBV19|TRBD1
TGTGCCAGGGAGGACAGGGAAAAGACCCAGTACTTC
CAREDREKTQYF